The source of this T cell receptor (beta chain) is a study of beta chain features in type 1 diabetes (dated by TCRdb to about 2018). Describing the broader study: Mean age, gender distribution, total cell number and subset yield were not different between patients and healthy donors. A total of under 140,000,000 sorted cells were examined across all samples, and the number of cells per subset was strongly correlated with RNA yield. The study compared the TCRB repertoires of sorted circulating CD4+ T cell subsets in recently diagnosed type 1 diabetes patients with those in matched healthy donors. Regulatory and stem cell-like memory subsets were isolated from only 8 patients and 8 healthy donors, whereas naive and central memory subsets came from all 30 or so donors. Findings and caveats that apply to the study as a whole: Type 1 diabetes patients showed a moderate but significant shortening of TCRB CDR3 length in all four CD4+ subsets. The naive, central memory and regulatory TCRB repertoires appeared to resemble one another more closely among patients than among healthy donors. Because the HLA sub-analyses included only small numbers of individuals, any influence of HLA type on TCRB rearrangement was left unresolved. Shorter templates might have been favored by PCR, but patient and control samples were amplified and corrected together, so both groups would have been affected equally by any skew. At VDJ recombination sites, type 1 diabetes patients had fewer insertions and more deleted nucleotides, which implies abnormalities in thymic rearrangement. Because cDNA was sequenced instead of genomic DNA, highly expressing activated cells could be over-represented, though the groups showed no difference in activation or CD3 levels.

The germline V gene provides CDR1 SGHTA and CDR2 FQGNSA. The CDR3 covers 12 residues, taking in both the cysteine and the phenylalanine. Only the CDR3 portion is preserved as DNA: 36 bases, with reading frame beginning at the first base. V and J lose 2 bases and 7 bases, and a span of 6 bases separates them. Comments on this clone: The target of this receptor is not known. Per-base quality was not reported, and no clone a single base away is much larger than it.

Each donor gave one peripheral blood draw, averaging approximately 120 mL, which was collected into heparinised tubes. Using a panel that included CD45RO, CCR7, CD25, CD127, CD95 and CD27, naive, central memory, regulatory and stem cell-like memory CD4+ T cells were sorted on a BD FACSAria II. Every sorted population had a purity above 95%. PBMCs were isolated immediately by Lymphoprep density gradient centrifugation and stained directly without culture. To minimize batch effects, samples were stained and sorted in pairs, one healthy donor with one patient per experiment. The entire amount of isolated RNA was reverse transcribed using the High Capacity cDNA Reverse Transcription Kit, so the sequenced TCRB transcripts were expressed ones. Deep immunoSEQ sequencing was performed on naive, central memory and regulatory T cell samples, with an average of around 3.4 million total reads per sample. Sorted cells were lysed in RLT buffer, and RNA was extracted using DNase-treated RNeasy Micro or Mini kits according to cell number. To prevent cross-contamination, each cell subset was processed individually, whereas patient and healthy donor samples were processed jointly. The immunoSEQ multiplex PCR was used to amplify TCRB sequences from cDNA, yielding 87-bp fragments that span the CDR3 region. The amplicons were sequenced using the Illumina HiSeq platform. The authors' pipeline ran thus. PCR bias was corrected computationally using synthetic template baselines, and reads within Hamming distance 2 were collapsed, with unmergeable singletons discarded. By aligning reads against IMGT, V, D and J genes, CDR3 length, and insertions or deletions at six rearrangement sites were assigned. Clonotype counts were normalized to sorted cell number within each subset before computing true diversity and Gini coefficients with the tcR R package. The overlap coefficient, calculated on TCRB nucleotide sequences, was used to measure repertoire sharing. As a proxy for the pre-selection repertoire, out-of-frame TCRB sequences from naive cells were analyzed. TCRdb retrieved this table from immuneACCESS and kept in-frame rearrangements only. Not all clones are present; in checked studies, unresolved V genes account for under half, and no reason is known for the remainder. V, J and clone size are taken as reported in that table, and D and trimming were inferred from the DNA itself. Within this sample are about 370,000 clones, with roughly 16% of them counted one time only. The ten most abundant clones make up about 0.018% of the sample.

The receptor was isolated from a woman in her late teens or twenties in good health. The rearrangement joined TRBV7-2 to TRBJ2-4, with the identity of the D gene unclear. Sequenced input: naive CD4+ T cells from blood. The cell subset or site label on this specimen signifies: true naive CD4+ T cells. Read as DNA, the sequence is TGTGCCAGCAGCTTAACTTCGAACATTCAGTACTTC. This is translated as CASSLTSNIQYF.